A selection of T cell receptor beta chains follows, all from one sample in a study of T cell repertoires in cytomegalovirus infection. TCRdb re-called the reads with MiXCR, one entry per CDR3 protein. This sample has about 230,000 distinct CDR3 sequences, with roughly 20% found just once. The sequenced sample was CD8+ T cells from PBMCs. These receptor sequences come from a human donor in good health (CMV status not recorded). Some clones in this sample may be carry-over from other donors' samples. Both conserved end residues are part of each CDR3. Each record gives: CDR3 DNA, CDR3 protein, clone size, V gene, D gene, J gene. The D gene is left open where the match is weak. Clone size appears in some rows only: once, few, many, or a class for an expanded clone.

CDR3nt: TGTGCCAGCAGCCAGGGAGGCCGCAATCAGCCCCAGCATTTT
CDR3aa: CASSQGGRNQPQHF
abundance: many
v_gene: TRBV7-2
d_gene: -
j_gene: TRBJ1-5

CDR3nt: TGTGCCAGCAGGGGACTAGCGGGGGTTTTGTTCTTC
CDR3aa: CASRGLAGVLFF
abundance: -
v_gene: TRBV12-3/TRBV12-4
d_gene: TRBD2
j_gene: TRBJ2-1

CDR3nt: TGCAGTGCCGCCGAGGGGAACACTGAAGCTTTCTTT
CDR3aa: CSAAEGNTEAFF
abundance: few
v_gene: TRBV20-1
d_gene: -
j_gene: TRBJ1-1

CDR3nt: TGTGCCAGCAGCTCGGGCAGGACCTACGAGCAGTACTTC
CDR3aa: CASSSGRTYEQYF
abundance: few
v_gene: TRBV7-2
d_gene: -
j_gene: TRBJ2-7

CDR3nt: TGTGCCAGCAGCCACCGGGACAGAGACTACGAGCAGTACTTC
CDR3aa: CASSHRDRDYEQYF
abundance: once
v_gene: TRBV9
d_gene: TRBD1
j_gene: TRBJ2-7

CDR3nt: TGTGCCAGCAGGGCCGGGACCGTCAACACTGAAGCTTTCTTT
CDR3aa: CASRAGTVNTEAFF
abundance: many
v_gene: TRBV12-3/TRBV12-4
d_gene: -
j_gene: TRBJ1-1

CDR3nt: TGTGCCAGTTGGGACCGAGACAGGCAAGAGACCCAGTACTTC
CDR3aa: CASWDRDRQETQYF
abundance: -
v_gene: TRBV6-8
d_gene: -
j_gene: TRBJ2-5

CDR3nt: TGTGCCACCCCCCTGGGACAGGGTTACACTGAAGCTTTCTTT
CDR3aa: CATPLGQGYTEAFF
abundance: -
v_gene: TRBV2
d_gene: TRBD1
j_gene: TRBJ1-1

CDR3nt: TGTGCCATCAGTGAGCCTCCAACGGGACGGATCTACGAGCAGTACTTC
CDR3aa: CAISEPPTGRIYEQYF
abundance: -
v_gene: TRBV10-3
d_gene: -
j_gene: TRBJ2-7

CDR3nt: TGTGCCAGCAGCTTAATGGAAGCTTTCTTT
CDR3aa: CASSLMEAFF
abundance: -
v_gene: TRBV7-9
d_gene: -
j_gene: TRBJ1-1

CDR3nt: TGCAGTGCTAGAGATCCGAACACCCCCGGGTGGGGGGGCCCGAATGAGCAGTTCTTC
CDR3aa: CSARDPNTPGWGGPNEQFF
abundance: many
v_gene: TRBV20-1
d_gene: -
j_gene: TRBJ2-1

CDR3nt: TGTGCTACCCAACGTAGGGCAGGGGATAATCAGCCCCAGCATTTT
CDR3aa: CATQRRAGDNQPQHF
abundance: few
v_gene: TRBV12-5
d_gene: -
j_gene: TRBJ1-5

CDR3nt: TGCGCCAGCAGCCCCCGGGACGGGCCCTATGGCTACACCTTC
CDR3aa: CASSPRDGPYGYTF
abundance: -
v_gene: TRBV4-1
d_gene: -
j_gene: TRBJ1-2

CDR3nt: TGTGCCAGTAGTATTGGAGGGGGCCTCACAGATACGCAGTATTTT
CDR3aa: CASSIGGGLTDTQYF
abundance: few
v_gene: TRBV19
d_gene: -
j_gene: TRBJ2-3

CDR3nt: TGTGCCAGCAGCTTAGGGACAGGGGGCGGATACGAGCAGTACTTC
CDR3aa: CASSLGTGGGYEQYF
abundance: many
v_gene: TRBV7-2
d_gene: TRBD1
j_gene: TRBJ2-7

CDR3nt: TGTGCCAGCAGTCACCAGGGGGGTTCCTATGGCTACACCTTC
CDR3aa: CASSHQGGSYGYTF
abundance: many
v_gene: TRBV6-5
d_gene: TRBD1
j_gene: TRBJ1-2

CDR3nt: TGTGCCAGCAGCCCCCTGGAGGGGGCTAATGAAAAACTGTTTTTT
CDR3aa: CASSPLEGANEKLFF
abundance: many
v_gene: TRBV7-9
d_gene: -
j_gene: TRBJ1-4

CDR3nt: TGTGCCACTGGGGGACAGGGAAATGGGGAGCAGTTCTTC
CDR3aa: CATGGQGNGEQFF
abundance: few
v_gene: TRBV2
d_gene: TRBD1
j_gene: TRBJ2-1

CDR3nt: TGTGCCAGTAGTATAGTCCCGGGACGAACTCCGGATACGCAGTATTTT
CDR3aa: CASSIVPGRTPDTQYF
abundance: -
v_gene: TRBV19
d_gene: -
j_gene: TRBJ2-3